This TCR beta chain was identified during a study of blood T cell repertoires in COVID-19. Per the original methods: Cell counts per sample came from amplifying reference gene primers. Sequencing was performed with immunoSEQ multiplex PCR; in TCRdb, only in-frame clones are kept and a portion is missing. That table supplies the V and J calls and clone size; D and trimming were determined from the DNA. The data show some 310,000 clones, nearly 90% seen once. With 6 bases clipped from V and 9 bases from J, the junction kept 11 bases outside the gene matches. This CDR3 is built from 14 residues. Germline V CDR1 and CDR2: ENHRY, SYGVKD.

The sequence derives from a middle-aged woman with COVID-19, enrolled during active disease. Material for sequencing was peripheral blood. The V gene is TRBV10-3, the J gene TRBJ2-4, with 7 nucleotides matching TRBD1. CDR3 coding DNA: TGTGCCATCAGGGACGAGACAGGGTCGGGCATTCAGTACTTC. Translated: CAIRDETGSGIQYF.